The 3 T cell receptor beta chains given below trace back to one sample, sequenced in a study of blood T cell repertoires in COVID-19. Here immunoSEQ multiplex PCR was the method, and the copy in TCRdb shows in-frame clones only, minus some. Among about 100,000 clones, roughly 85% were seen once, and the ten largest hold about an eighth. The source material was peripheral blood. These receptors were collected from a woman between 65 and 79 years old with acute or convalescent COVID-19.

This chain joins TRBV6-2 or TRBV6-3 and TRBJ1-2; 10 bases align to TRBD1. V lost 2 bases and J lost 10; bases outside the gene matches: 4. This CDR3 is built from 13 residues. Germline CDR1 and CDR2: MNHEY and SVGEGT. In DNA form, the CDR3 reads TGTGCCAGCAGTTACGACAGGGGGCGGAACTACACCTTC. It yields the protein CASSYDRGRNYTF.

The chain has TRBV10-2 and TRBJ2-5; 11 bases map to TRBD2. The CDR3 runs to 15 residues. Germline V gene sequence: CDR1 WSHSY, CDR2 SAAADI. Losses at the gene ends were 5 bases for V and 2 bases for J; bases not matched to a gene: 4. The CDR3 spells CASSLTSGVQETQYF. The DNA of the CDR3 is TGCGCCAGCAGTTTGACTAGCGGGGTACAAGAGACCCAGTACTTC.

This clone was observed a handful of times. The chain is built from TRBV7-2 and TRBJ1-1; no clear D. The CDR3 consists of 12 residues. V lost 3 bases and J lost 5, with 7 bases in between. The germline V gene has CDR1 SGHTA and CDR2 FQGNSA. The CDR3 protein is CASSFSQTEAFF. CDR3 nucleotide sequence: TGTGCCAGCAGCTTCAGTCAAACTGAAGCTTTCTTT.